A single sample gave rise to the 23 T cell receptor beta chains below, sequenced in a study of T cells expressing NK-cell markers. TCRdb reanalyzed the 5' RACE reads and collapses them to one entry per CDR3 protein, without DNA. This listing includes some 600,000 distinct CDR3 sequences. The material sequenced was blood T cells: a sorted CD56 or NKG2C T cell subset, CD4+ or CD8+ T cells, or bulk PBMC T cells (not recorded which). These receptor sequences come from a man aged 18-30 years in good health.

The V and J genes are TRBV12-3 or TRBV12-4 and TRBJ1-3. The CDR3 length is 15 residues. The CDR3 spells CASSFKLMAGNTIYF.

This chain links TRBV5-1 with TRBJ2-1; TCRdb's assignment of TRBD2 cannot be checked, as there is no DNA. The CDR3 covers 16 residues. In germline, CDR1 is SGHRS, CDR2 YFSETQ. The CDR3 protein is CASSAIAGVYYNEQFF.

The rearrangement joins TRBV18 to TRBJ2-3; the TCRdb D gene call, TRBD2, has no DNA to confirm it. Germline V gene lookup returns CDR1 KGHSH and CDR2 LQKENI. CDR3 length: 15 amino acids. CDR3 sequence reads: CASSATGGPTDTQYF.

The gene calls are TRBV5-1 and TRBJ2-3; TCRdb's assignment of TRBD1 cannot be checked, as there is no DNA. The V gene's germline CDR1 is SGHRS and CDR2 YFSETQ. The CDR3 spans 14 residues. CDR3 residues: CASSQGGGTPTQYF.

The chain employs TRBV11-2 and TRBJ1-6. This CDR3 spans 19 amino acids. Germline V CDR1 and CDR2: SGHAT, FQNNGV. The CDR3 reads CASSPINPPGTSYNSPLHF. Supplemented by reference TRBV11-2 and TRBJ1-6, the full variable domain reads EAGVAQSPRYKIIEKRQSVAFWCNPISGHATLYWYQQILGQGPKLLIQFQNNGVVDDSQLPKDRFSAERLKGVDSTLKIQPAKLEDSAVYLCASSPINPPGTSYNSPLHFGNGTRLTVT.

The rearrangement uses TRBV4-1 and TRBJ2-1; TCRdb lists TRBD1, though no DNA is available to test this call. The CDR3 contains 17 residues. CDR1 and CDR2 (germline): MGHRA, YSYEKL. This CDR3 reads CASSQLPGTGGSREQFF.

This sequence joins TRBV20-1 and TRBJ1-5. Germline V gives CDR1 DFQATT, CDR2 SNEGSKA (reference sequence). This CDR3 is 14 amino acids long. Here the CDR3 reads CSGSTFYSNQPQHF.

This chain uses TRBV4-1 with TRBJ2-7. Looked up from germline, CDR1 is MGHRA and CDR2 is YSYEKL. The CDR3 contains 15 residues. The CDR3 spells CASSQGLLSSYEQYF.

CDR3 residues: CASSLSPGLGSLVDGEQYF. V and J are TRBV28 and TRBJ2-7; TCRdb names TRBD2, which stays unverified in the absence of DNA. Germline V gene data show CDR1 as MDHEN and CDR2 as SYDVKM. The CDR3 extends over 19 amino acids.

This chain connects TRBV6-1 to TRBJ1-1. The CDR3 has 13 amino acids. From germline, CDR1 is MNHNS and CDR2 SASEGT. CDR3 sequence: CATVKELNTEAFF.

The chain uses TRBV5-1 and TRBJ2-1; no DNA is available, so the TRBD2 call from TCRdb remains unchecked. CDR1 is SGHRS, CDR2 YFSETQ, per germline. The CDR3 is made up of 12 amino acids. CDR3 sequence: CASGNREGEQFF.

The CDR3 region is CASSVEGSGRVSNEQFF. The J gene is TRBJ2-1, the V gene TRBV9; TCRdb proposes TRBD2, but this gene call is untestable without DNA. This CDR3 region has 17 residues. Germline CDR1 is SGDLS and CDR2 is YYNGEE.

The chain recombines TRBV6-2 or TRBV6-3 with TRBJ2-1; with no DNA, the TCRdb D assignment of TRBD2 cannot be verified. Per the germline V gene, CDR1 is MNHEY and CDR2 is SVGEGT. The CDR3 consists of 14 residues. CDR3 in amino acids: CASSITSAANEQFF.

The chain carries TRBV15 and TRBJ1-2. The CDR3 covers 16 residues. CDR1 LNHNV and CDR2 YYDKDF come from the germline V gene (reference sequence). The CDR3 sequence: CATSREIGQLNYGYTF. Full variable domain (missing parts from reference TRBV15 and TRBJ1-2): DAMVIQNPRYQVTQFGKPVTLSCSQTLNHNVMYWYQQKSSQAPKLLFHYYDKDFNNEADTPDNFQSRRPNTSFCFLDIRSPGLGDTAMYLCATSREIGQLNYGYTFGSGTRLTVV.

The chain carries TRBV20-1 and TRBJ2-1; TCRdb reports TRBD1, a call that lacks DNA to check it against. Germline V gene lookup returns CDR1 DFQATT and CDR2 SNEGSKA (reference sequence). The CDR3 length is 15 residues. The CDR3 sequence: CSAKPASAQAYEQFF.

The chain links TRBV20-1 to TRBJ2-5; TCRdb outputs TRBD1, but without DNA this stays unchecked. This CDR3 has 16 residues. CDR1 is DFQATT and CDR2 is SNEGSKA in the germline V gene (reference sequence). CDR3 sequence reads: CSARIGAGGGLETQYF.

The chain carries TRBV6-6 and TRBJ2-7; TCRdb picks TRBD2, but there is no DNA to check that call. The CDR3 extends over 13 amino acids. Germline CDR1 MNHNY, CDR2 SVGAGI (reference sequence). CDR3: CASSPKGSAEQYF.

This rearrangement joins TRBV20-1 to TRBJ1-4; the D call from TCRdb, TRBD1, cannot be confirmed without DNA. CDR3 length: 14 amino acids. Germline assignment: CDR1 DFQATT and CDR2 SNEGSKA (reference sequence). This chain's CDR3 is CSAHPTGSNEKLFF.

The chain recombines TRBV20-1 with TRBJ2-3. Germline V gene sequence: CDR1 DFQATT, CDR2 SNEGSKA (reference sequence). The CDR3 spans 13 residues. This chain's CDR3 is CSAGLASTDTQYF.

The V call is TRBV5-1, the J call TRBJ2-2; TCRdb reports TRBD2, a call that lacks DNA to check it against. Germline-derived CDR1 and CDR2 are SGHRS and YFSETQ. CDR3 length equals 16 residues. The CDR3 region is CASSSVLAGGSGELFF.

This rearrangement joins TRBV7-6 to TRBJ2-7; TCRdb returns TRBD2, unconfirmable since there is no DNA. The CDR3 runs 15 residues. The germline V gene encodes CDR1 SGHVS and CDR2 FNYEAQ. The CDR3 loop reads CASRGLAGNSYEQYF.

The chain is built from TRBV9 and TRBJ2-1; TCRdb designates TRBD2, a call that cannot be tested without DNA. The CDR3 loop spans 16 amino acids. Germline V gene sequence: CDR1 SGDLS, CDR2 YYNGEE. The chain's CDR3 is CASSGGTSLSYNEQFF.

The chain carries TRBV11-2 and TRBJ2-2; the TCRdb call, TRBD1, lacks DNA for checking. CDR3 size: 13 residues. Germline V gene data show CDR1 as SGHAT and CDR2 as FQNNGV. The CDR3 protein is CASGARAGGELFF. Together with reference TRBV11-2 and TRBJ2-2, the CDR3 gives the full variable domain: EAGVAQSPRYKIIEKRQSVAFWCNPISGHATLYWYQQILGQGPKLLIQFQNNGVVDDSQLPKDRFSAERLKGVDSTLKIQPAKLEDSAVYLCASGARAGGELFFGEGSRLTVL.